This is a list of T cell receptor beta chains from one sample in a study of beta chain features in type 1 diabetes. Sequencing used immunoSEQ multiplex PCR; TCRdb keeps in-frame clones, though not all of them. Among 160,000 or so clones listed, 11% were seen once. The sequenced sample consisted of central memory CD4+ T cells from blood. These receptors came from a man aged 18 to 35 in good health. Each CDR3 is given with its conserved first and last residue. A D gene is named only where the DNA matches it firmly. Clone size, where shown, is once, few, many, or a class for clones that have expanded.

-	10	TRBJ1-1	-	TRBV7-2	TGTGCCAGCATCCGGGGGGAAGCTTTCTTT	CASIRGEAFF
TRBD2	16	TRBJ2-7	-	TRBV5-6	TGTGCCAGCAGCGACACCAAACTAGCGGGGGCCAGGGAGCAGTACTTC	CASSDTKLAGAREQYF
-	13	TRBJ2-1	-	TRBV7-9	TGTGCCAGCAGCTCCCGGAGCCTCAATGAGCAGTTCTTC	CASSSRSLNEQFF
TRBD2	16	TRBJ2-1	few	TRBV7-2	TGTGCCAGCAGCCCCAGGCGGGGGGCGGGAGCGGATGAGCAGTTCTTC	CASSPRRGAGADEQFF
-	15	TRBJ2-4	-	TRBV6-6	TGTGCCAGCAGCGCAGGGGGGTTAGCCAAAAACATTCAGTACTTC	CASSAGGLAKNIQYF
-	15	TRBJ2-1	-	TRBV18	TGTGCCAGCTCACCACAGGGGCGCGACGGCAATGAGCAGTTCTTC	CASSPQGRDGNEQFF
-	15	TRBJ1-2	few	TRBV9	TGTGCCAGCAGCGTTAGACAGGCGGCTAACTATGGCTACACCTTC	CASSVRQAANYGYTF
-	16	TRBJ1-1	-	TRBV15	TGTGCCACCAGCAGAGATTCGGCGCGGGGGAACACTGAAGCTTTCTTT	CATSRDSARGNTEAFF
-	14	TRBJ2-2	few	TRBV6-5	TGTGCCAGCAGTCTAGGGGCGCCGGTCGGGGAGCTGTTTTTT	CASSLGAPVGELFF
TRBD2	15	TRBJ2-3	few	TRBV7-9	TGTGCCAGCAGCCTCGGGACTAGCGGGAGTGATACGCAGTATTTT	CASSLGTSGSDTQYF
-	17	TRBJ2-3	few	TRBV7-6	TGTGCCAGCAGCGGTGGCCAGGGGGGGTATGTGGCAGATACGCAGTATTTT	CASSGGQGGYVADTQYF
-	13	TRBJ2-5	-	TRBV29-1	TGCAGCGTTGTTAAAGAGTACCAAGAGACCCAGTACTTC	CSVVKEYQETQYF
TRBD2	17	TRBJ2-2	few	TRBV7-2	TGTGCCAGCAGCTATAGGACTAGCGGGAGCGGGTCCGGGGAGCTGTTTTTT	CASSYRTSGSGSGELFF
-	12	TRBJ2-3	few	TRBV7-2	TGTGCCAGCAGCTCCACCGGGGGATCGCAGTATTTT	CASSSTGGSQYF
-	17	TRBJ2-2	-	TRBV7-2	TGTGCCAGCAGCTCCAACCCTCGTCCGGTGCAGACCGGGGAGCTGTTTTTT	CASSSNPRPVQTGELFF
-	13	TRBJ2-5	-	TRBV28	TGTGCCAGCAGGCCCACTTGGCTCGAGACCCAGTACTTC	CASRPTWLETQYF
-	14	TRBJ1-5	-	TRBV7-8	TGTGCCAGCAGCTTAAGTACAGGCAATCAGCCCCAGCATTTT	CASSLSTGNQPQHF
TRBD2	15	TRBJ2-3	-	TRBV5-1	TGCGCCAGCAGCTTGGTCGGGACTAGCGGAGATACGCAGTATTTT	CASSLVGTSGDTQYF
-	16	TRBJ2-6	few	TRBV4-3	TGCGCCAGCAGCCGCACAGTGAGCTCTGGGGCCAACGTCCTGACTTTC	CASSRTVSSGANVLTF
TRBD2	14	TRBJ2-7	few	TRBV5-1	TGCGCCAGCAATATAGCGGGAAGCTCCTACGAGCAGTACTTC	CASNIAGSSYEQYF
TRBD1	15	TRBJ1-5	-	TRBV30	TGTGCCTGGAAAGGGGGACAGACGGTCAATCAGCCCCAGCATTTT	CAWKGGQTVNQPQHF
-	15	TRBJ2-4	few	TRBV9	TGTGCCAGCAGCGTAACACAGGGAGGTGGGCACATTCAGTACTTC	CASSVTQGGGHIQYF
-	16	TRBJ2-3	few	TRBV7-9	TGTGCCAGCAGCCCGAGGTTACGGAACCGCACAGATACGCAGTATTTT	CASSPRLRNRTDTQYF
-	16	TRBJ1-6	few	TRBV27	TGTGCCAGCAGTCCGAGTGGAACAGCCAGAAACTCACCCCTCCACTTT	CASSPSGTARNSPLHF
TRBD1	15	TRBJ2-1	few	TRBV28	TGTGCCAGCAGTTTTGGGTACAGGGGAAGGAATGAGCAGTTCTTC	CASSFGYRGRNEQFF
TRBD1	14	TRBJ2-7	-	TRBV19	TGTGCCTCAGGCCGACGGGACAGGAAACACGAGCAGTACTTC	CASGRRDRKHEQYF
TRBD1	15	TRBJ2-7	many	TRBV7-2	TGTGCCAGCAGCTTACAACAGGGGGCGCGGTACGAGCAGTACTTC	CASSLQQGARYEQYF
-	14	TRBJ1-1	few	TRBV2	TGTGCCAGCAGTCTAAACTCGAGGGGCACTGAAGCTTTCTTT	CASSLNSRGTEAFF
-	14	TRBJ2-5	-	TRBV5-1	TGCGCCAGCAGCTTCCAAGGGAGACAAGAGACCCAGTACTTC	CASSFQGRQETQYF
-	15	TRBJ1-6	-	TRBV19	TGTGCCAGTAGTATAGATGGACGGCTAAATTCACCCCTCCACTTT	CASSIDGRLNSPLHF
-	13	TRBJ1-2	-	TRBV10-3	TGTGCAACTCTCAATGGTGAGGGATATGGCTACACCTTC	CATLNGEGYGYTF
-	12	TRBJ2-7	few	TRBV28	TGTGCCTCACAGGGCTTGAGGTACGAGCAGTACTTC	CASQGLRYEQYF
-	18	TRBJ2-3	few	TRBV14	TGTGCCAGCAGCCCACTACTCGGGCGGGAACTGAGCACAGATACGCAGTATTTT	CASSPLLGRELSTDTQYF
-	13	TRBJ2-7	few	TRBV6-5	TGTGCCAGCAGTGAAACAAGGTCCTACGAGCAGTACTTC	CASSETRSYEQYF
-	14	TRBJ2-1	few	TRBV11-1	TGTGCCAGCAGCTTAGTTCAGGACTTGGGTGAGCAGTTCTTC	CASSLVQDLGEQFF
-	16	TRBJ1-1	-	TRBV4-3	TGCGCCAGCAGCCAAGCTAAGTACAGGGCGAACACTGAAGCTTTCTTT	CASSQAKYRANTEAFF
TRBD1	14	TRBJ1-2	-	TRBV7-8	TGTGCCAGCAGCTTGCGACAGGGGGTCTATGGCTACACCTTC	CASSLRQGVYGYTF
-	14	TRBJ1-1	-	TRBV18	TGTGCCAGCTCCTCGGCGGGGTTGGGCACTGAAGCTTTCTTT	CASSSAGLGTEAFF
-	11	TRBJ1-1	few	TRBV30	TGTGCCTGGAGTGCACGCGGGGGGGCTTTCTTT	CAWSARGGAFF
-	14	TRBJ1-6	many	TRBV27	TGTGCCAGCAGTTTTTGGGGTGGGAATTCACCCCTCCACTTT	CASSFWGGNSPLHF
-	15	TRBJ2-5	few	TRBV15	TGTGCCACCAGCAGAGATCTGGGGGCTTCGGAGACCCAGTACTTC	CATSRDLGASETQYF
-	15	TRBJ1-1	few	TRBV28	TGTGCCAGCGGAGGGCCTCCAAGGGTTGACACTGAAGCTTTCTTT	CASGGPPRVDTEAFF
-	14	TRBJ2-3	-	TRBV5-6	TGTGCCAGCAGCCGAGAGAGGATCACAGATACGCAGTATTTT	CASSRERITDTQYF
TRBD1	14	TRBJ2-7	-	TRBV27	TGTGCCAGCAGTTTAAGGGCGACAGGGAGCGAGCAGTACTTC	CASSLRATGSEQYF
TRBD2	15	TRBJ2-3	-	TRBV2	TGTGCCAGCAGTGAGGGAGGGCAGAGCACAGATACGCAGTATTTT	CASSEGGQSTDTQYF
TRBD1	15	TRBJ1-6	few	TRBV2	TGTGCCAGCAGTGAGGGGAGACAGGGGAATTCACCCCTCCACTTT	CASSEGRQGNSPLHF